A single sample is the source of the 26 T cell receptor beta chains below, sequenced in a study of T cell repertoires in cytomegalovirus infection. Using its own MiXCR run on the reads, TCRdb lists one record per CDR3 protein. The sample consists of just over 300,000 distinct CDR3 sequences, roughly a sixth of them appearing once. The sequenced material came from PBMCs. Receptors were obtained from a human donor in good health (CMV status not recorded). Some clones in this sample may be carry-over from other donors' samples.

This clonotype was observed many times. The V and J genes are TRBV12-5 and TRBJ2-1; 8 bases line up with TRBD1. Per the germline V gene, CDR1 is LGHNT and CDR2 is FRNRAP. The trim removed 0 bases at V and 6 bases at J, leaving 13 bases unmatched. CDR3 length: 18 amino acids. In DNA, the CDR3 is TGTGCTAGTGGTTTGGTACTTAGGTCAGGGGGCGCAATCAATGAGCAGTTCTTC. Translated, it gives CASGLVLRSGGAINEQFF.

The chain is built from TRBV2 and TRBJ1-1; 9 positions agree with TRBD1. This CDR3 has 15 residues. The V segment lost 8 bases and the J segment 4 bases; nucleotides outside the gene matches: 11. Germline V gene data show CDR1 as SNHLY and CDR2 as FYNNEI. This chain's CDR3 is CASSGTGWVGTEAFF. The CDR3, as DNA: TGTGCCAGCTCCGGGACAGGGTGGGTGGGCACTGAAGCTTTCTTT.

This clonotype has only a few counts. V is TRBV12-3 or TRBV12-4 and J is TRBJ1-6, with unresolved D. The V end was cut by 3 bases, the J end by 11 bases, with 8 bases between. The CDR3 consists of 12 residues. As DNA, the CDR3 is TGTGCCAGCAGTTTGTGGGGTACACCCCTCCACTTT. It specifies CASSLWGTPLHF.

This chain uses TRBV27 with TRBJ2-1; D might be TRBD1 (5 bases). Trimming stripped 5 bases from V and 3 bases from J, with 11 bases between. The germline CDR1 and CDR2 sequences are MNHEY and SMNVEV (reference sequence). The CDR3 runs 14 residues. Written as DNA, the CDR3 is TGTGCCAGCAGTCCAGACAGTGTCTACAATGAGCAGTTCTTC. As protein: CASSPDSVYNEQFF.

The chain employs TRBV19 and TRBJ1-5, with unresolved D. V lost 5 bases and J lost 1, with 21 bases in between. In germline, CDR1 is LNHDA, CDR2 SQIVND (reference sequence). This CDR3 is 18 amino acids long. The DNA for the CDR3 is TGTGCCAGTAGTCTACGAGCTTGGCGGGATTTCAGCAATCAGCCCCAGCATTTT. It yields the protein CASSLRAWRDFSNQPQHF.

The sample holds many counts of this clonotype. CDR3 amino acids: CASSVGTGRFSGANVLTF. DNA for the CDR3: TGTGCCAGCAGCGTGGGGACAGGGAGGTTCTCTGGGGCCAACGTCCTGACTTTC. The V and J genes are TRBV7-9 and TRBJ2-6; 9 nucleotides align to TRBD1. Trimming removed 5 bases from V and 0 bases from J; junction bases left unmatched: 8. The length of the CDR3 is 18 residues. Germline V CDR1 and CDR2: SEHNR, FQNEAQ (reference sequence).

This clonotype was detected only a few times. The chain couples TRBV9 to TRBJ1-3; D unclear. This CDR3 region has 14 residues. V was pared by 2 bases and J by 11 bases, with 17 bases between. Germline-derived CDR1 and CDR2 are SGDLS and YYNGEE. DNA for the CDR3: TGTGCCAGCAGCGTTGACCAAGGGATCGGGCCCATATATTTT. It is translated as CASSVDQGIGPIYF.

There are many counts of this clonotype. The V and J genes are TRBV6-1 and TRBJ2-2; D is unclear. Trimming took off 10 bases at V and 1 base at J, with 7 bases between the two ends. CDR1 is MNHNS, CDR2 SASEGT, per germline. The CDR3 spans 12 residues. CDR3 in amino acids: CATAWNTGELFF. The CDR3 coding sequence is TGTGCCACAGCATGGAACACCGGGGAGCTGTTTTTT.

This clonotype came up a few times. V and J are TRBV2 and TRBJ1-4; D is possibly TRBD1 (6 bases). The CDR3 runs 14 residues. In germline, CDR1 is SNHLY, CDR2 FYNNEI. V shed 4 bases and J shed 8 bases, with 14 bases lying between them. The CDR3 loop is CASSATGRREKLFF. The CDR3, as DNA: TGTGCCAGCAGTGCGACAGGTCGAAGGGAAAAACTGTTTTTT.

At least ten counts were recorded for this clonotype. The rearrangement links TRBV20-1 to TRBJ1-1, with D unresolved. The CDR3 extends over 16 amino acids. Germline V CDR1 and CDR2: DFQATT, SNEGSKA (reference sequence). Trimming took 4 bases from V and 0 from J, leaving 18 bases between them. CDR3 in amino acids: CSATRFRRALNTEAFF. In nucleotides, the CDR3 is TGCAGTGCTACCAGGTTCCGGAGAGCCTTGAACACTGAAGCTTTCTTT.

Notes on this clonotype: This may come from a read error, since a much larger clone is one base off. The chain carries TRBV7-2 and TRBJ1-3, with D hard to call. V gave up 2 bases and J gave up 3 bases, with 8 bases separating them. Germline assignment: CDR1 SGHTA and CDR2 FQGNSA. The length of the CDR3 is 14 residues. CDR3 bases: TGTGCCAGCAGCTTACAAAGAGGTGGAAACACCATATATTTT. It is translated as CASSLQRGGNTIYF.

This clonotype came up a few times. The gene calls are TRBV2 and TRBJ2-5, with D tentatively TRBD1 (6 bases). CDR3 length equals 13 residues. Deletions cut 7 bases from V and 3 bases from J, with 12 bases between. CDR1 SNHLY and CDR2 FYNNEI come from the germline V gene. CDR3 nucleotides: TGTGCCAGCATGAGAGGGGGAGAAGAGACCCAGTACTTC. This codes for CASMRGGEETQYF.

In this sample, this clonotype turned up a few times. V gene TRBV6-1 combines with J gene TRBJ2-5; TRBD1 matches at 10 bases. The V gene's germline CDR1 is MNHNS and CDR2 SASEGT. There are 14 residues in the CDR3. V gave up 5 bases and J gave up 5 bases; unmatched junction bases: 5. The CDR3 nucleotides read TGTGCCAGCAGTACGACAGGGGGCAAGGAGACCCAGTACTTC. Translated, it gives CASSTTGGKETQYF.

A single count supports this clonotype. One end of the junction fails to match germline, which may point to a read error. The CDR3 region is CTSSDLGAGELFF. The CDR3, as DNA: TGTACCAGTAGTGATTTGGGGGCCGGGGAGCTGTTTTTT. The chain couples TRBV19 to TRBJ2-2, with D tentatively TRBD1 or TRBD2 (5 bases each). The CDR3 is 13 amino acids. Germline V gene data show CDR1 as LNHDA and CDR2 as SQIVND (reference sequence).

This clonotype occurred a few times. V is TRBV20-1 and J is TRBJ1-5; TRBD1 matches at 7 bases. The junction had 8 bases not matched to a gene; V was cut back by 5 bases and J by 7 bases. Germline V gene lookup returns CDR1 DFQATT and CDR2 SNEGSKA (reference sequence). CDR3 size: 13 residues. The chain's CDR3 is CSAQGEAWQPQHF. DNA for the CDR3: TGCAGTGCTCAGGGGGAGGCGTGGCAGCCCCAGCATTTT.

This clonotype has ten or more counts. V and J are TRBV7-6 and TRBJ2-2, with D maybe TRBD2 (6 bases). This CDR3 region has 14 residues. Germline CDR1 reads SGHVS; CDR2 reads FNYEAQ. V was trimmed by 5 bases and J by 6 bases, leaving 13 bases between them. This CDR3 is CASSQAGRAGELFF. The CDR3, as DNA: TGTGCCAGCAGCCAAGCGGGCAGGGCCGGGGAGCTGTTTTTT.

For the CDR3, the DNA is TGTGCCAGCAGTTTAAGGCAGGTTATTGGTGAAGCTTTCTTT. This encodes CASSLRQVIGEAFF. The V and J genes are TRBV28 and TRBJ1-1; no reliable D call. This CDR3 region has 14 residues. Trimming removed 2 bases from V and 7 bases from J, with 14 bases in between. Germline lookup yields CDR1 MDHEN and CDR2 SYDVKM.

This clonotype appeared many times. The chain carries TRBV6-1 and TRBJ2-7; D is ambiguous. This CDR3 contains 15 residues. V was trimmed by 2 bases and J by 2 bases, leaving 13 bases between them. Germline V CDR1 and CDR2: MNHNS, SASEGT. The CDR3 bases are TGTGCCAGCAGTGAAAGCCCGGGTATCGCCTACGAGCAGTACTTC. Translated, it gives CASSESPGIAYEQYF.

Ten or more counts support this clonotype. CDR3: CASSTTPQIWETQYF. CDR3 in DNA: TGTGCCAGCAGCACGACACCCCAAATTTGGGAGACCCAGTACTTC. The genes are TRBV7-9 and TRBJ2-5; D call uncertain. The CDR3 totals 15 residues. In germline, CDR1 is SEHNR, CDR2 FQNEAQ (reference sequence). Deletions cut 5 bases from V and 5 bases from J, with 18 bases between.

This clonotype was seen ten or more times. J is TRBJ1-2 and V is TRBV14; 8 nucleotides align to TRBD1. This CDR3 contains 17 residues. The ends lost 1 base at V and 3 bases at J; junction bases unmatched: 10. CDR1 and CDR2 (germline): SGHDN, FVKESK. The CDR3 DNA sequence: TGTGCCAGCAGCCAAGGAAACCAGGGGGCGCGGTACTATGGCTACACCTTC. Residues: CASSQGNQGARYYGYTF.

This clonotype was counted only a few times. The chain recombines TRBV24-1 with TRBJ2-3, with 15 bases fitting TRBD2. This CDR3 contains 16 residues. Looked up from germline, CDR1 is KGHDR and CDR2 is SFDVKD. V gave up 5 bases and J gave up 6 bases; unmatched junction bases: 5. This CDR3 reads CATSGTSGGATDTQYF. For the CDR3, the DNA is TGTGCCACCAGTGGGACTAGCGGGGGGGCAACCGATACGCAGTATTTT.

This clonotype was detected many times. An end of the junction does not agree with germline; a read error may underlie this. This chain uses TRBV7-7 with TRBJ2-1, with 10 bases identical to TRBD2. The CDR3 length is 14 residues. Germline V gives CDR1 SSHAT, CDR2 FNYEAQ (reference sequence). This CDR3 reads CASSPELAGNEQFF. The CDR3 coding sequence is TGTGCTAGCAGCCCGGAACTAGCGGGGAATGAGCAGTTCTTC.

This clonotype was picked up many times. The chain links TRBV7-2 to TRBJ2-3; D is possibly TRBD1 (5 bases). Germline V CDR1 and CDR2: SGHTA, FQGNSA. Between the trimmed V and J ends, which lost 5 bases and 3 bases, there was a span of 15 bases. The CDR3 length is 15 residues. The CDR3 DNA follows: TGTGCCAGCAGCCCCCGGTGGGGCCGGACAGATACGCAGTATTTT. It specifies CASSPRWGRTDTQYF.

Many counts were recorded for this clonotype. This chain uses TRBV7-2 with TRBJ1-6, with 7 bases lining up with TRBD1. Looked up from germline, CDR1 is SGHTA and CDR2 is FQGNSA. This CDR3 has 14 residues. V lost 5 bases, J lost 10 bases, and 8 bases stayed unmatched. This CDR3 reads CASSQGGPGSPLHF. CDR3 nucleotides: TGTGCCAGCAGCCAGGGGGGGCCTGGCTCACCCCTCCACTTT.

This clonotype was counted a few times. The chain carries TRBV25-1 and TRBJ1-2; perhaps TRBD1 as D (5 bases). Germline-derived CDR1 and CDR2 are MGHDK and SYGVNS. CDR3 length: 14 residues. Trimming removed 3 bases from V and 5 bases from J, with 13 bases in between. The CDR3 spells CASSEGRRGYGYTF. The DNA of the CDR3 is TGTGCCAGCAGTGAGGGACGGCGGGGATATGGCTACACCTTC.

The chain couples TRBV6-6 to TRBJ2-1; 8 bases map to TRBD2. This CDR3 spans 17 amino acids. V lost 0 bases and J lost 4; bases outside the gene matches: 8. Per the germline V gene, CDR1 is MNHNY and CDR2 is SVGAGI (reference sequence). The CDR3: CASSYSGPAGVYNEQFF. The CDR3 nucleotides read TGTGCCAGCAGTTACTCAGGCCCAGCGGGGGTGTACAATGAGCAGTTCTTC.